The entry that follows covers one T cell receptor beta chain sequence. Which antigen it targets is not known. No base quality values were provided; no much bigger clone lies one nucleotide off. This record belongs to a study of cytotoxic CD8 clonotypes in ibrutinib-treated CLL listed by TCRdb under 2021. Study-level background: The cohort was composed of ten to eleven relapsed/refractory and roughly 16 treatment-naive patients; IGHV unmutated status was identified in some 17 patients. On average, each sample had roughly 250,000 productive templates and tens of thousands of productive rearrangements. Cryopreserved peripheral blood mononuclear cells were collected before treatment, at response, and at either disease progression or sustained remission. Partial responses were observed in roughly 24 patients and complete responses in 2; after a median follow-up of 68 months, remission was maintained in around 14 patients and progression was observed in approximately 12. Response samples were taken after a median of 12 months on treatment, ranging from about 6 to 40 months. Patients were still on ibrutinib when every remission and progressive disease sample was collected. Longitudinal samples were obtainable from about 30% of the roughly 90 participants in the trial. The investigation overall reported the following: At baseline, clonality was higher than in age-matched healthy donors and showed a strong correlation with circulating CD8+ T-cell counts. Clonality rose at ibrutinib response, remained stable during sustained remission, and dropped back toward baseline at progression. Sampling times were not matched between sustained-remission and progressing patients, and lymph node repertoires were not studied. Public clonotypes were rare and either shrank or stayed stable during treatment, and the rise in clonality at ibrutinib response reflected expansion of private clonotypes.

Relative to germline, V is 4 bases shorter and J is 6 bases shorter, with 16 bases between their ends. Counted from cysteine to phenylalanine, this CDR3 has 15 amino acids. Only the CDR3 DNA stays, 45 bases, in frame from base 1. For CDR1 and CDR2, the germline V gene lists LGHNA and YNFKEQ. Each clonotype received, on average, about 10x coverage in deep resolution sequencing performed on a MiSeq, where the target depth lay between 1 in 1 million and 1 in 200,000 T cells. The immunoSEQ hsTCRB Kit was used to generate TCR beta libraries. Per the original workflow: ImmunoSEQ Data Assistant and ImmunoSEQ Analyzer were used for data analysis, and V, D and J genes were assigned according to IMGT definitions. Clonality was computed as one minus normalized Shannon entropy of productive rearrangement frequencies, ranging from 0 to 1. Only overrepresented clonotypes making up at least 0.05% of each patient's repertoire were included in the public clonotype analysis. Some 14 age-matched healthy donor repertoires from immuneACCESS served as clonality controls. The table comes from immuneACCESS by way of TCRdb, which keeps in-frame sequences with V and J called. Part of the clones is missing from these tables; in studies checked, under half for an unresolved V gene and the rest for unknown reasons. V, J and clone size are taken as reported in that table, and D and trimming were inferred from the DNA itself. A total of approximately 200,000 clones appear in this sample, around 70% of them only once. The top ten constitute roughly 12% of the sample.

The time point label for this specimen denotes: approximately 25 months on ibrutinib. For TCR beta library preparation, roughly 2 micrograms of genomic DNA was extracted from cryopreserved PBMCs. Longitudinal blood samples from CLL patients on ibrutinib monotherapy underwent high-throughput TCR beta sequencing. The patients took part in an open-label, single-center phase 2 trial of ibrutinib monotherapy. The specimen comprised PBMCs, sampled after 24 months of ibrutinib treatment. The V gene is TRBV4-2 and the J gene is TRBJ2-1, with the D call tentatively TRBD1 or TRBD2, each fitting 5 bases. The TCR was taken from a human donor with chronic lymphocytic leukemia. The DNA reads TGTGCCAGCAGCCCCCTGAGGGACGTCCTCAATGAGCAGTTCTTC. Its translation is CASSPLRDVLNEQFF.